The 15 T cell receptor beta chains given below trace back to one sample, sequenced in a study of control samples from healthy donors and cancer patients. Assay: immunoSEQ multiplex PCR; the TCRdb copy retains only in-frame clones and omits some. The table records some 130,000 clones, 70% to 90% of them present only once. What was sequenced was blood. These receptors were taken from a woman in her twenties or thirties in good health.

This rearrangement joins TRBV18 to TRBJ1-2; D remains unclear. The ends were cut back, 0 bases at V and 10 bases at J, with 9 bases in the middle. Germline V gives CDR1 KGHSH, CDR2 LQKENI. CDR3 length equals 12 residues. In DNA, the CDR3 is TGTGCCAGCTCACCACCGGTGCAGGACTACACCTTC. This translates into CASSPPVQDYTF. Drawing the rest from reference TRBV18 and TRBJ1-2, the complete variable domain is NAGVMQNPRHLVRRRGQEARLRCSPMKGHSHVYWYRQLPEEGLKFMVYLQKENIIDESGMPKERFSAEFPKEGPSILRIQQVVRGDSAAYFCASSPPVQDYTFGSGTRLTVV.

This chain connects TRBV27 to TRBJ1-5; D unclear. The V end was cut by 4 bases, the J end by 6 bases, with 10 bases between. Germline V CDR1 and CDR2: MNHEY, SMNVEV (reference sequence). The CDR3 covers 13 residues. The CDR3 coding sequence is TGTGCCAGCAGTTACTCGTCCGGTCAGCCCCAGCATTTT. It specifies CASSYSSGQPQHF.

In DNA, the CDR3 is TGTGCCAGCAGTCCGGCCTACGAGCAGTACTTC. It specifies CASSPAYEQYF. The rearrangement joins TRBV12-3 or TRBV12-4 to TRBJ2-7; D not certain. Trimming took off 5 bases at V and 2 bases at J, with 4 bases between the two ends. The length of the CDR3 is 11 residues.

The sample holds one count of this clone. A much more abundant neighbour one base away suggests this may be a read error. This sample also contains other DNA sequences that code for the same CDR3. Here the CDR3 DNA reads TGTGCCAGCAGTTTCGGACAGGGCTACGAGCAGTACTTC. This sequence encodes CASSFGQGYEQYF. The V call is TRBV12-3 or TRBV12-4, the J call TRBJ2-7; TRBD1 matches 8 bases. CDR3 length: 13 residues. V shed 3 bases, J shed 3 bases, and the junction held 1 base outside the gene matches.

The CDR3 reads CSASLGAGGTEAFF. CDR3 in DNA: TGCAGCGCATCCTTAGGGGCGGGGGGCACTGAAGCTTTCTTT. The chain uses TRBV29-1 and TRBJ1-1; D is perhaps TRBD1 (5 bases). The V and J ends lost 7 bases and 4 bases respectively, with 19 bases between them. CDR1 is SQVTM and CDR2 is ANQGSEA in the germline V gene. The CDR3 is 14 amino acids.

The chain recombines TRBV7-9 with TRBJ2-1; D gene ambiguous. The CDR3 consists of 14 residues. From germline, CDR1 is SEHNR and CDR2 FQNEAQ (reference sequence). Trimming removed 5 bases from V and 5 bases from J, with 13 bases in between. The CDR3 sequence is CASSGSRPDNEQFF. The DNA for the CDR3 is TGTGCCAGCAGCGGATCCAGACCGGACAATGAGCAGTTCTTC.

The chain has TRBV5-1 and TRBJ2-5; the D call may be TRBD1 or TRBD2 (5 bases each). V lost 4 bases, J lost 2 bases, and 12 bases lay in between. The CDR3 runs 14 residues. Germline V gives CDR1 SGHRS, CDR2 YFSETQ. CDR3 loop: CASSVLGVQETQYF. CDR3 DNA: TGCGCCAGCAGCGTACTGGGGGTTCAAGAGACCCAGTACTTC. Full variable domain (missing parts from reference TRBV5-1 and TRBJ2-5): KAGVTQTPRYLIKTRGQQVTLSCSPISGHRSVSWYQQTPGQGLQFLFEYFSETQRNKGNFPGRFSGRQFSNSRSEMNVSTLELGDSALYLCASSVLGVQETQYFGPGTRLLVL.

The chain recombines TRBV18 with TRBJ2-1; D might be TRBD2 (6 bases). Germline lookup yields CDR1 KGHSH and CDR2 LQKENI. This CDR3 is 14 amino acids long. Trimming left V 2 bases short and J 7 bases short, with 12 bases between. In DNA, the CDR3 is TGTGCCAGCTCACCATTCTATGGACTAAATGAGCAGTTCTTC. Translating gives CASSPFYGLNEQFF.

The chain has TRBV5-4 and TRBJ2-5; 7 nucleotides match TRBD1. Germline CDR1 SGHNT, CDR2 YYREEE (reference sequence). The V segment lost 4 bases and the J segment 2 bases; nucleotides outside the gene matches: 5. This CDR3 contains 14 residues. CDR3 loop: CASSLDRAQETQYF. The CDR3 DNA reads as TGTGCCAGCAGCCTAGACAGGGCTCAAGAGACCCAGTACTTC.

The chain joins TRBV11-1 to TRBJ1-2; D is unresolved. The CDR3 extends over 14 amino acids. V lost 1 base and J lost 7, with 13 bases in between. Per germline, CDR1 SGHAT and CDR2 FQDESV (reference sequence). DNA for the CDR3: TGTGCCAGCAGCTTAGTTGGCCTCTCGCCTGGCTACACCTTC. Amino acid sequence: CASSLVGLSPGYTF.

The chain recombines TRBV7-9 with TRBJ1-6; no definite D call. V dropped 1 base and J dropped 0 bases, with 7 bases sitting between them. Germline V lookup: CDR1 SEHNR, CDR2 FQNEAQ (reference sequence). This CDR3 has 16 residues. CDR3 DNA sequence: TGTGCCAGCAGCTTAGTCCCGAGCTCCTATAATTCACCCCTCCACTTT. This gives the protein CASSLVPSSYNSPLHF.

This clone has only one observation. V usage is TRBV28 and J usage is TRBJ1-2, with 11 bases identical to TRBD1. With 6 bases clipped from V and 8 bases from J, the junction kept 5 bases outside the gene matches. The CDR3 runs 13 residues. Germline V gives CDR1 MDHEN, CDR2 SYDVKM. The CDR3 nucleotides read TGTGCCAGCAGGCGGACAGGGGGCGAGGGCTACACCTTC. This encodes CASRRTGGEGYTF.

The V call is TRBV29-1, the J call TRBJ1-1, with unresolved D. The CDR3 contains 12 residues. V was pared by 5 bases and J by 1 base, with 8 bases between. CDR1 is SQVTM and CDR2 is ANQGSEA in the germline V gene. The DNA for the CDR3 is TGCAGCGTTAGGGCAGGGAACACTGAAGCTTTCTTT. Translated, it gives CSVRAGNTEAFF.

The chain recombines TRBV6-5 with TRBJ2-3; D uncertain. Germline CDR1 and CDR2: MNHEY and SVGAGI. Trimming left V 7 bases short and J 2 bases short, with 13 bases between. The CDR3 length is 14 residues. CDR3 protein: CASNEGSFTDTQYF. CDR3 DNA: TGTGCCAGCAACGAAGGGTCGTTCACAGATACGCAGTATTTT.

The rearrangement joins TRBV5-5 to TRBJ1-5; D is perhaps TRBD1 (5 bases). This CDR3 contains 15 residues. Germline V lookup: CDR1 SGHKS, CDR2 YYEKEE (reference sequence). Trimming removed 1 base from V and 6 bases from J, with 14 bases in between. This CDR3 reads CASSLTVGALQPQHF. CDR3 coding DNA: TGTGCCAGCAGCTTGACCGTAGGGGCGCTTCAGCCCCAGCATTTT.